This section outlines one TCR beta chain sequence together with its context. The antigen is not known. Only in-frame clones appear in the TCRdb table, and some are missing; sequencing was by immunoSEQ multiplex PCR. The sample holds roughly 16,000 clones, around three quarters seen once. This CDR3 spans 12 amino acids. With V trimmed by 5 bases and J by 10 bases, 5 bases remained unmatched. Looked up from germline, CDR1 is SEHNR and CDR2 is FQNEAQ (reference sequence). The data were taken from a study of vaccination effects on CD4 cells after COVID-19. About the research overall: Post-vaccine samples followed the second dose by a median of 72 days.

Pools of viral peptides were used by the ViraFEST assay to expand antigen-specific CD4+ T cells ahead of sequencing. The culture ran for roughly ten days before CD4+ T cells were isolated. The infection with SARS-CoV-2 (confirmed by PCR) occurred in this person between March and December 2020. The participants, recipients of two vaccine doses, got either BNT162b2 or mRNA-1273. About 2 million PBMC were placed in each well, which was supplemented with about 10 IU/ml IL-2 and around 10 ug/ml peptides. Cultures had half their medium replaced with IL-2 medium on days 3 and 7. The TCR was taken from a human donor who had a prior SARS-CoV-2 infection. The sample was CD4+ T cells from PBMCs cultured with SARS-CoV-2 spike peptides, taken after COVID-19 vaccination. The chain joins TRBV7-9 to TRBJ2-1; 7 positions agree with TRBD1. Here the CDR3 DNA reads TGTGCCAGCAGCATGGGACAGATAGAGCAGTTCTTC. Residues: CASSMGQIEQFF. Full variable domain (rest looked up from reference TRBV7-9 and TRBJ2-1): DTGVSQNPRHKITKRGQNVTFRCDPISEHNRLYWYRQTLGQGPEFLTYFQNEAQLEKSRLLSDRFSAERPKGSFSTLEIQRTEQGDSAMYLCASSMGQIEQFFGPGTRLTVL.